These 15 T cell receptor beta chains were sequenced from one sample in a study of regulatory T cells in long-lasting Graves disease. This sample's time point: newly diagnosed GD, antithyroid drugs for less than 3 months. PBMCs provided the RNA from which the TCR library was made. To make TCR beta libraries, researchers used iRepertoire HTBI primers and Arm-PCR of CDR3 regions. TCRdb re-derived calls from the multiplex PCR reads in MiXCR, one entry per CDR3 protein. The table records 540,000 or so distinct CDR3 sequences, approximately 13% of them present only once. The sample was also linked to a second study, of T cells in Graves' hyperthyroidism and ophthalmopathy.

The material was peripheral blood mononuclear cells (PBMCs), obtained at new diagnosis, from a patient treated with antithyroid drugs. The receptor set was obtained from a man aged 30 to 39 with Graves disease.

In this sample, this clonotype turned up many times. The V gene is TRBV7-9, the J gene TRBJ1-1, with 7 bases matching TRBD1. Germline assignment: CDR1 SEHNR and CDR2 FQNEAQ (reference sequence). The CDR3 has 16 residues. The trim removed 0 bases at V and 1 base at J, leaving 5 bases unmatched. The CDR3, as DNA: TGTGCCAGCAGCTTAGCGGGACAGAGCCCGAACACTGAAGCTTTCTTT. Amino acid sequence: CASSLAGQSPNTEAFF.

This clonotype came up many times. V usage is TRBV3-1 and J usage is TRBJ1-1; the D is unclear. Looked up from germline, CDR1 is LGHDT and CDR2 is YNNKEL (reference sequence). Trimming pared 7 bases from V and 5 bases from J, leaving 8 bases between. The CDR3 loop spans 11 amino acids. The CDR3 sequence is CASTGKTEAFF. In nucleotides, the CDR3 is TGTGCCAGCACGGGGAAGACTGAAGCTTTCTTT.

This clonotype was counted between two and nine times. Here the CDR3 reads CASSGTGLSRPGHTQYF. CDR3 DNA: TGTGCCAGCAGCGGGACAGGGTTGAGCCGACCCGGGCATACGCAGTATTTT. The chain has TRBV27 and TRBJ2-3, with TRBD1 matching 9 bases. This CDR3 region has 17 residues. CDR1 is MNHEY and CDR2 is SMNVEV in the germline V gene (reference sequence). The ends lost 6 bases at V and 7 bases at J; junction bases unmatched: 17.

This clonotype has a count of ten or more. The chain recombines TRBV5-1 with TRBJ1-1; 8 bases line up with TRBD1. The CDR3 sequence is 15 residues long. V lost 0 bases, J lost 5 bases, and 6 bases stayed unmatched. Germline lookup yields CDR1 SGHRS and CDR2 YFSETQ. This CDR3 reads CASSLDQGAGTEAFF. CDR3 nucleotides: TGCGCCAGCAGCTTGGACCAGGGGGCAGGTACTGAAGCTTTCTTT.

The chain is built from TRBV28 and TRBJ1-5; maybe TRBD1 (5 bases). V was clipped by 8 bases and J by 4 bases, with 12 bases between them. Germline V gene lookup returns CDR1 MDHEN and CDR2 SYDVKM. The CDR3 extends over 13 amino acids. The CDR3 loop reads CASGAGRNQPQHF. The CDR3 nucleotides are TGTGCCAGCGGGGCAGGGCGGAATCAGCCCCAGCATTTT.

This clonotype came up many times. V and J are TRBV19 and TRBJ2-5, with TRBD2 matching 12 bases. V shed 3 bases and J 2 bases; nucleotides not matched to a gene: 7. Germline CDR1 reads LNHDA; CDR2 reads SQIVND (reference sequence). This CDR3 comprises 17 residues. The CDR3 loop is CASSMMGTSGPQETQYF. CDR3 in DNA: TGTGCCAGTAGTATGATGGGGACTAGCGGGCCTCAAGAGACCCAGTACTTC.

This clonotype was seen a few times. The CDR3 bases are TGTGCCACCAGTGATTTGGATGGGTACTATCAGCATTTT. Its translation is CATSDLDGYYQHF. The chain recombines TRBV24-1 with TRBJ1-5; D unclear. The CDR3 extends over 13 amino acids. The germline V gene encodes CDR1 KGHDR and CDR2 SFDVKD. Trimming stripped 0 bases from V and 13 bases from J, with 12 bases between.

This CDR3 is CASRTSLHNEQFF. The CDR3 DNA follows: TGTGCCAGCAGGACGAGCCTCCACAATGAGCAGTTCTTC. V gene TRBV27 combines with J gene TRBJ2-1; D is ambiguous. Trimming shortened V by 6 bases and J by 5 bases, and 11 bases separated the two germline ends. Germline V gene data show CDR1 as MNHEY and CDR2 as SMNVEV (reference sequence). The CDR3 is made up of 13 amino acids.

This clonotype was observed at least ten times. V gene TRBV10-3 combines with J gene TRBJ2-4; 12 bases align to TRBD1. Losses at the gene ends were 3 bases for V and 8 bases for J; bases not matched to a gene: 8. CDR1 is ENHRY, CDR2 SYGVKD, per germline. The CDR3 covers 16 residues. CDR3 sequence reads: CAISDPGQGAADIQYF. CDR3 sequence (DNA): TGTGCCATCAGTGATCCGGGACAGGGGGCGGCGGACATTCAGTACTTC.

This clonotype was picked up a small number of times. The junction departs from germline at one end; a sequencing error may be responsible. The chain combines TRBV20-1 with TRBJ1-4, with 7 bases identical to TRBD1. CDR1 DFQATT and CDR2 SNEGSKA come from the germline V gene (reference sequence). The CDR3 has 14 residues. Here the CDR3 reads CSARVRGTWETLFF. The CDR3 nucleotides are TGCAGTGCTAGAGTCAGGGGGACGTGGGAAACACTGTTTTTT.

This clonotype was found a few times. The V call is TRBV18, the J call TRBJ2-1; TRBD2 aligns across 11 bases. The length of the CDR3 is 19 residues. The junction had 11 bases not matched to a gene; V was cut back by 4 bases and J by 0 bases. Germline CDR1 and CDR2: KGHSH and LQKENI. The CDR3 coding sequence is TGTGCCAGCTCACGTAGTAGCGGGAGGGCCTCGAGCTCCTACAATGAGCAGTTCTTC. The encoded protein is CASSRSSGRASSSYNEQFF.

This clonotype came up many times. V and J are TRBV12-3 or TRBV12-4 and TRBJ1-1, with D possibly matching TRBD1 (6 bases). Trimming stripped 7 bases from V and 5 bases from J, with 17 bases between. The CDR3 has 14 residues. The CDR3 DNA is TGTGCCAGCACTTTCGGGGGGCTGCGAACTGAAGCTTTCTTT. Its protein is CASTFGGLRTEAFF.

V gene TRBV27 combines with J gene TRBJ2-1, with D possibly being TRBD1 (7 bases). Trimming took off 8 bases at V and 4 bases at J, with 21 bases between the two ends. The CDR3 extends over 16 amino acids. CDR1 is MNHEY, CDR2 SMNVEV, per germline (reference sequence). The CDR3 is CASRDTPGGFYNEQFF. Here the CDR3 DNA reads TGTGCCAGCCGGGACACTCCAGGGGGGTTTTACAATGAGCAGTTCTTC.

This clonotype was detected many times. The chain is built from TRBV20-1 and TRBJ2-7; tentatively, D is TRBD2 (6 bases). The germline V gene encodes CDR1 DFQATT and CDR2 SNEGSKA (reference sequence). This CDR3 spans 14 amino acids. Trimming shortened V by 1 base and J by 3 bases, and 13 bases separated the two germline ends. The CDR3 DNA reads TGCAGTGCTAGAGCTGCGGGAATGCTCTACGAGCAGTACTTC. Its translation: CSARAAGMLYEQYF.

The chain recombines TRBV7-9 with TRBJ2-1; 7 bases align to TRBD2. CDR1 SEHNR and CDR2 FQNEAQ come from the germline V gene (reference sequence). The CDR3 has 16 residues. The J segment lost 12 bases and the V segment lost 0 bases, leaving 14 bases of the junction unmatched. The CDR3 here is CASSLAEAGRALGQFF. As DNA, the CDR3 is TGTGCCAGCAGCTTAGCTGAGGCTGGGAGGGCGCTTGGGCAGTTCTTC.